A single sample is the source of the 32 T cell receptor beta chains below, sequenced in a study of vaccination and CD4 T cells after COVID-19. Antigens for these TCRs are unknown. The assay that was used to sequence DNA from cultured CD4+ T cells was the Oncomine TCR Beta short-read assay. Each CDR3 protein gets one entry after TCRdb re-called the PCR reads with MiXCR. The sample has about 20,000 distinct CDR3 sequences, less than 45% seen once. The time point: late sampling 161 to 241 days after vaccination in three convalescent patients. Treatment: approximately 9-day PBMC culture with coronavirus spike peptide pools or control peptides (ViraFEST assay). The source material was CD4+ T cells from blood, cultured in vitro, sampled about 7 months after SARS-CoV-2 vaccination. The receptors here all came from a human donor who had recovered from COVID-19.

This sequence joins TRBV11-3 and TRBJ1-2, with D uncertain. Germline loops: CDR1 SGHNT, CDR2 YENEEA. The CDR3 is 13 residues long. Trimming left V 2 bases short and J 6 bases short, with 10 bases between. CDR3 coding DNA: TGTGCCAGCAGCTTATCGCGGGAGAATGGCTACACCTTC. Its translation is CASSLSRENGYTF.

This chain joins TRBV19 and TRBJ2-7; TRBD2 is a possible D gene (6 bases). Germline assignment: CDR1 LNHDA and CDR2 SQIVND (reference sequence). V lost 3 bases, J lost 3 bases, and 15 bases lay in between. CDR3 size: 15 residues. The CDR3 reads CASSIRFGGGYEQYF. The CDR3 region has the DNA TGTGCCAGTAGTATCCGTTTCGGGGGAGGCTACGAGCAGTACTTC.

The rearrangement uses TRBV6-1 and TRBJ2-7; 9 bases fit TRBD2. The tail of the sequence fits TRBJ2-5 better, so the J call may be wrong. The CDR3 is made up of 16 amino acids. Germline CDR1 and CDR2: MNHNS and SASEGT. The CDR3 nucleotides are TGTGCCAGCAGTCGTGGGGGGGGGACTAGCTATGAGACCCAGTACTTC. Protein: CASSRGGGTSYETQYF.

This chain joins TRBV7-2 and TRBJ2-3, with TRBD2 matching 10 bases. V lost 1 base to trimming and J lost 0 bases; unmatched junction nucleotides: 7. CDR1 and CDR2 from the germline V gene are SGHTA and FQGNSA. The CDR3 contains 18 residues. CDR3 nucleotide sequence: TGTGCCAGCAGCTTAGTAGGCTCTAGCGGGGGAAGCACAGATACGCAGTATTTT. Encoded protein: CASSLVGSSGGSTDTQYF.

The chain combines TRBV2 with TRBJ1-2; 10 positions match TRBD1. The CDR3 length is 11 residues. Germline V gives CDR1 SNHLY, CDR2 FYNNEI. Germline trimming cut 10 bases from V and 6 bases from J; bases unmatched to any gene: 2. Here the CDR3 DNA reads TGTGCCAACGACAGGGGGCATGGCTACACCTTC. It translates to CANDRGHGYTF.

This clonotype was picked up many times. V is TRBV7-9 and J is TRBJ1-2; no definite D call. CDR3 length: 12 residues. V lost 6 bases and J 8 bases, leaving 13 bases between the germline ends. The germline CDR1 and CDR2 sequences are SEHNR and FQNEAQ (reference sequence). CDR3 loop: CASRGTSEGYTF. The CDR3 nucleotides are TGTGCCAGCAGGGGTACCTCAGAGGGCTACACCTTC.

This clonotype was found a few times. The V and J genes are TRBV11-1 and TRBJ2-7; no definite D call. The germline CDR1 and CDR2 sequences are SGHAT and FQDESV (reference sequence). With 5 bases removed from V and 2 bases from J, the gap between germline ends came to 10 bases. The CDR3 is 13 residues long. CDR3 DNA sequence: TGTGCCAGCAGCCAGACAAGCGCCTACGAGCAGTACTTC. Translating it yields CASSQTSAYEQYF.

The V call is TRBV7-2, the J call TRBJ2-7; 8 nucleotides line up with TRBD1. V was clipped by 5 bases and J by 6 bases; unmatched bases: 6. Germline V gene data show CDR1 as SGHTA and CDR2 as FQGNSA. The CDR3 runs to 13 residues. This CDR3 reads CASSTRQGREQYF. The CDR3 DNA reads TGTGCCAGCAGCACACGACAGGGGCGCGAGCAGTACTTC.

This clonotype was counted only a few times. The rearrangement uses TRBV15 and TRBJ1-1; D unresolved. Trimming took 3 bases from V and 0 from J, leaving 5 bases between them. Germline-derived CDR1 and CDR2 are LNHNV and YYDKDF (reference sequence). The CDR3 is 13 residues long. The CDR3 sequence: CATSRDLNTEAFF. In nucleotides, the CDR3 is TGTGCCACCAGCAGGGATTTGAACACTGAAGCTTTCTTT.

The genes are TRBV11-3 and TRBJ1-2, with D unresolved. V was clipped by 4 bases and J by 0 bases, with 6 bases between them. The germline V gene has CDR1 SGHNT and CDR2 YENEEA. The CDR3 totals 13 residues. Written as DNA, the CDR3 is TGTGCCAGCAGCTCGGGCGCTAACTATGGCTACACCTTC. It yields the protein CASSSGANYGYTF.

The CDR3 loop reads CSAWTGSTYEQYF. The CDR3 nucleotides are TGCAGTGCTTGGACAGGGTCCACCTACGAGCAGTACTTC. The chain links TRBV20-1 to TRBJ2-7; 8 bases match TRBD1. The ends lost 5 bases at V and 2 bases at J; junction bases unmatched: 5. The germline CDR1 and CDR2 sequences are DFQATT and SNEGSKA (reference sequence). The CDR3 consists of 13 residues.

Comment on this clonotype: A much more abundant neighbour one base away suggests this may be a read error. The chain links TRBV7-8 to TRBJ2-3, with TRBD2 identical over 10 bases. This CDR3 is built from 18 residues. Germline values: CDR1 SGHVS, CDR2 FQNEAQ. The V gene end was trimmed by 1 base and the J gene end by 2 bases; junction bases not matched to a gene: 9. CDR3 DNA sequence: TGTGCCAGCAGCTTAGAAAGGCTGGGACTAGCGAACACAGATACGCAGTATTTT. Translation gives CASSLERLGLANTDTQYF.

This clonotype has only a few counts. The gene calls are TRBV23-1 and TRBJ1-2; tentatively, D is TRBD1 (5 bases). TRBV23-1 is recorded as an ORF, its role being uncertain. The V gene lost 2 bases and the J gene lost 3 bases, with 7 bases spanning the gap. The CDR3 runs to 13 residues. The CDR3: CASSQQGHYGYTF. CDR3 bases: TGCGCCAGCAGTCAACAGGGCCACTATGGCTACACCTTC.

V and J are TRBV11-3 and TRBJ2-7; D call uncertain. This CDR3 is 14 amino acids long. CDR1 and CDR2 (germline): SGHNT, YENEEA. V dropped 4 bases and J dropped 5 bases, with 15 bases sitting between them. Written as DNA, the CDR3 is TGTGCCAGCAGCTCTGGTTGGGCTACCGACGAGCAGTACTTC. Translation gives CASSSGWATDEQYF.

The CDR3: CASGQGVYGYTF. CDR3 DNA sequence: TGTGCCAGCGGTCAGGGGGTATATGGCTACACCTTC. The chain combines TRBV6-1 with TRBJ1-2; 7 positions match TRBD1. There are 12 residues in the CDR3. V lost 8 bases, J lost 5 bases, and 5 bases stayed unmatched. Per the germline V gene, CDR1 is MNHNS and CDR2 is SASEGT.

A few counts support this clonotype. The V and J genes are TRBV15 and TRBJ1-2; tentatively, D is TRBD1 (6 bases). CDR3 size: 14 residues. V was cut by 0 bases and J by 5 bases, with 10 bases left in between. Per the germline V gene, CDR1 is LNHNV and CDR2 is YYDKDF (reference sequence). This CDR3 is CATSRDETGYGYTF. In DNA, the CDR3 is TGTGCCACCAGCAGAGATGAAACAGGGTATGGCTACACCTTC.

The chain recombines TRBV12-3 or TRBV12-4 with TRBJ2-3, with D possibly matching TRBD2 (6 bases). The CDR3 is 15 amino acids. Trimming removed 5 bases at V and 6 bases at J, with 18 bases between. The CDR3 spells CASSPGTRGLDTQYF. The CDR3 DNA reads as TGTGCCAGCAGTCCCGGGACTCGGGGCCTGGATACGCAGTATTTT.

This rearrangement joins TRBV7-9 to TRBJ1-1; D gene unclear. The CDR3 has 14 residues. The V gene lost 5 bases and the J gene lost 2 bases, with 12 bases spanning the gap. Germline V lookup: CDR1 SEHNR, CDR2 FQNEAQ (reference sequence). The CDR3 reads CASSIWPTNTEAFF. In nucleotides, the CDR3 is TGTGCCAGCAGCATCTGGCCGACTAACACTGAAGCTTTCTTT.

CDR3 protein: CATSRDRDRTTNYGYTF. The CDR3 bases are TGTGCCACCAGCAGAGATCGGGACAGGACAACTAACTATGGCTACACCTTC. V and J are TRBV15 and TRBJ1-2; 8 nucleotides align to TRBD1. V lost 0 bases and J lost 0; bases outside the gene matches: 6. This CDR3 spans 17 amino acids. Germline CDR1 and CDR2: LNHNV and YYDKDF (reference sequence).

The rearrangement uses TRBV20-1 and TRBJ2-1, with D unclear. Germline V gives CDR1 DFQATT, CDR2 SNEGSKA (reference sequence). The CDR3 length is 15 residues. Trimming removed 6 bases from V and 5 bases from J, with 20 bases in between. The CDR3 nucleotides read TGCAGTGCCCGAGGCGGAAATAACGCCAACAATGAGCAGTTCTTC. Translation gives CSARGGNNANNEQFF.

The chain combines TRBV20-1 with TRBJ2-4, with D maybe TRBD2 (5 bases). This CDR3 contains 13 residues. The germline V and J ends were trimmed by 3 bases and 0 bases, with 6 bases remaining between them. Germline V gene sequence: CDR1 DFQATT, CDR2 SNEGSKA (reference sequence). Written as DNA, the CDR3 is TGCAGTGCTAGCGAGGGAGCCAAAAACATTCAGTACTTC. The encoded protein is CSASEGAKNIQYF.

The CDR3 protein is CASSYGDRAGGYTF. CDR3 sequence (DNA): TGTGCCAGCAGTTACGGTGACCGCGCCGGCGGCTACACCTTC. The V call is TRBV6-5, the J call TRBJ1-2; D is undetermined. Looked up from germline, CDR1 is MNHEY and CDR2 is SVGAGI. The CDR3 has 14 residues. The V gene lost 2 bases and the J gene lost 8 bases, with 15 bases spanning the gap.

The rearrangement joins TRBV15 to TRBJ2-3, with a possible D match to TRBD2 (6 bases). Between the trimmed V and J ends, which lost 0 bases and 0 bases, there was a span of 13 bases. Germline CDR1 reads LNHNV; CDR2 reads YYDKDF (reference sequence). There are 17 residues in the CDR3. CDR3 DNA: TGTGCCACCAGCAGAGAACGAGGCGGGGCCAGCACAGATACGCAGTATTTT. This codes for CATSRERGGASTDTQYF.

The chain has TRBV6-5 and TRBJ2-2; weak D call: TRBD1 (6 bases). CDR1 is MNHEY and CDR2 is SVGAGI in the germline V gene. CDR3 size: 15 residues. Trimming removed 6 bases from V and 4 bases from J, with 15 bases in between. CDR3 DNA: TGTGCCAGCAGCTACAACAGGGACGGCACCGGGGAGCTGTTTTTT. The encoded protein is CASSYNRDGTGELFF.

The table lists this clonotype with a few counts. The genes are TRBV6-1 and TRBJ1-6, with TRBD1 as a possible D gene (6 bases). Per the germline V gene, CDR1 is MNHNS and CDR2 is SASEGT. V lost 5 bases and J lost 9, with 17 bases in between. This CDR3 has 15 residues. Here the CDR3 DNA reads TGTGCCAGCAGTATGGACGGAACAGGGACTTCACCCCTCCACTTT. Its protein is CASSMDGTGTSPLHF.

This clonotype has only a few counts. This chain connects TRBV7-2 to TRBJ2-7; 13 bases are a match to TRBD2. This CDR3 comprises 18 residues. CDR1 and CDR2 from the germline V gene are SGHTA and FQGNSA. Trimming cost V 5 bases and J 2 bases; bases outside gene matches: 12. The CDR3 coding sequence is TGTGCCAGCAGCCTAACGGGACTAGCGGGAAATGTGGCCTACGAGCAGTACTTC. It is translated as CASSLTGLAGNVAYEQYF.

The chain recombines TRBV20-1 with TRBJ2-7; TRBD2 matches at 7 bases. CDR1 is DFQATT and CDR2 is SNEGSKA in the germline V gene (reference sequence). Trimming removed 1 base from V and 4 bases from J; junction bases left unmatched: 4. The length of the CDR3 is 13 residues. CDR3 protein: CSARADGGYEQYF. In nucleotides, the CDR3 is TGCAGTGCTAGAGCGGACGGGGGGTACGAGCAGTACTTC.

This chain joins TRBV27 and TRBJ2-3, with 7 positions matching TRBD1. Germline values: CDR1 MNHEY, CDR2 SMNVEV (reference sequence). The trim removed 3 bases at V and 0 bases at J, leaving 0 bases unmatched. The CDR3 loop spans 14 amino acids. The CDR3 reads CASSFRGSTDTQYF. The DNA of the CDR3 is TGTGCCAGCAGTTTCAGGGGGAGCACAGATACGCAGTATTTT.

This clonotype has only one observation. The chain joins TRBV30 to TRBJ1-5; D perhaps matches TRBD1 (6 bases). Per germline, CDR1 GTSNPN and CDR2 SVGIG (reference sequence). This CDR3 region has 14 residues. V shed 4 bases and J shed 6 bases, with 16 bases lying between them. CDR3 sequence (DNA): TGTGCCTGGACTTCCACCGACAGGACTCAGCCCCAGCATTTT. Encoded protein: CAWTSTDRTQPQHF.

This clonotype was observed a handful of times. The V gene is TRBV20-1, the J gene TRBJ2-2; TRBD2 agrees at 10 bases. CDR3 length: 16 residues. CDR1 is DFQATT and CDR2 is SNEGSKA in the germline V gene (reference sequence). V lost 2 bases to trimming and J lost 1 base; unmatched junction nucleotides: 4. This CDR3 is CSARRPSGGNTGELFF. CDR3 sequence (DNA): TGCAGTGCTAGAAGGCCTAGCGGGGGGAACACCGGGGAGCTGTTTTTT.

V and J are TRBV20-1 and TRBJ2-1; no definite D call. Germline V CDR1 and CDR2: DFQATT, SNEGSKA (reference sequence). The CDR3 covers 13 residues. V lost 0 bases to trimming and J lost 6 bases, with 9 bases between them. The chain's CDR3 is CSARDRSSNEQFF. DNA of the CDR3: TGCAGTGCTAGAGATAGGAGTAGCAATGAGCAGTTCTTC.

This clonotype was counted between two and nine times. This chain links TRBV7-9 with TRBJ1-2, with 9 positions matching TRBD1. Germline V gene data show CDR1 as SEHNR and CDR2 as FQNEAQ (reference sequence). With 2 bases clipped from V and 4 bases from J, the junction kept 2 bases outside the gene matches. The CDR3 totals 14 residues. The CDR3 protein is CASSLMGQGYGYTF. CDR3 bases: TGTGCCAGCAGCTTAATGGGACAGGGCTATGGCTACACCTTC.